The 28 T cell receptor beta chains listed next were all sequenced from one sample in a study of cytomegalovirus exposure and HLA in healthy donors (dated by TCRdb to the late 2010s). Library preparation used the immunoSEQ multiplex PCR assay. For the multiplex PCR, a mixture combining 60 forward primers for TCR Vbeta segments and 13 reverse primers for TCR Jbeta segments was used. As stored in TCRdb, this immuneACCESS dataset retains in-frame rearrangements with V and J assigned. A fraction of the clones does not appear; measured against another copy, unresolved V genes explain less than half of the discrepancy, and the remainder lacks a known reason. Here the sample has approximately 120,000 clones; 60% to 85% occur a single time. The top ten clones comprise approximately 1.2% of the sample. Sample: PBMCs. The receptors were gathered from a female donor in good health and CMV-seronegative.

V and J are TRBV10-3 and TRBJ2-2, with TRBD2 as a possible D gene (6 bases). V was pared by 10 bases and J by 3 bases, with 12 bases between. The germline V gene encodes CDR1 ENHRY and CDR2 SYGVKD. The CDR3 sequence is 13 residues long. The CDR3 coding sequence is TGTGCCACCGGGGAGGTGCACACCGGGGAGCTGTTTTTT. It specifies CATGEVHTGELFF.

This clone was counted once. The V gene is TRBV28, the J gene TRBJ2-3; TRBD2 might be the D (5 bases). V was pared by 2 bases and J by 1 base, with 7 bases between. This CDR3 contains 14 residues. Looked up from germline, CDR1 is MDHEN and CDR2 is SYDVKM. CDR3 nucleotides: TGTGCCAGCAGTTTAGCGGGTCGCACAGATACGCAGTATTTT. Translated, it gives CASSLAGRTDTQYF.

This chain joins TRBV19 and TRBJ2-1; possibly TRBD2 for D (5 bases). Trimming shortened V by 5 bases and J by 5 bases, and 16 bases separated the two germline ends. CDR1 LNHDA and CDR2 SQIVND come from the germline V gene (reference sequence). The CDR3 covers 15 residues. The CDR3 here is CASSLKGRGNNEQFF. The CDR3 nucleotides read TGTGCCAGTAGTCTCAAGGGTAGAGGGAACAATGAGCAGTTCTTC.

V is TRBV5-1 and J is TRBJ2-3, with TRBD2 matching over 7 bases. From germline, CDR1 is SGHRS and CDR2 YFSETQ. V lost 2 bases to trimming and J lost 4 bases; unmatched junction nucleotides: 7. CDR3 size: 15 residues. The CDR3: CASSFLAERADTQYF. The CDR3 DNA sequence: TGCGCCAGCAGCTTTCTAGCGGAGCGGGCAGATACGCAGTATTTT.

The V gene is TRBV4-1, the J gene TRBJ1-4; 10 bases agree with TRBD1. The CDR3 is 16 amino acids. Germline V lookup: CDR1 MGHRA, CDR2 YSYEKL. V lost 4 bases to trimming and J lost 4 bases; unmatched junction nucleotides: 6. CDR3: CASSRGTGAVNEKLFF. The CDR3 bases are TGCGCCAGCAGCCGGGGGACAGGGGCTGTTAATGAAAAACTGTTTTTT.

The V gene is TRBV20-1, the J gene TRBJ2-7; D unresolved. The CDR3 totals 11 residues. Germline assignment: CDR1 DFQATT and CDR2 SNEGSKA (reference sequence). The V end lost 7 bases, the J end lost 3 bases, and 10 bases lay between the germline ends. The CDR3 loop is CSGGLNYEQYF. The CDR3 DNA is TGCAGTGGTGGGCTCAACTACGAGCAGTACTTC.

CDR3 sequence reads: CASSLRDRAYDGYTF. CDR3 nucleotide sequence: TGTGCCAGCAGCTTAAGGGACAGGGCATATGACGGCTACACCTTC. The chain has TRBV7-6 and TRBJ1-2; 9 bases line up with TRBD1. There are 15 residues in the CDR3. V dropped 2 bases and J dropped 8; count of bases not matched to a gene: 9. Germline assignment: CDR1 SGHVS and CDR2 FNYEAQ.

The chain employs TRBV30 and TRBJ1-2, with TRBD1 matching 7 bases. With V trimmed by 2 bases and J by 6 bases, 6 bases remained unmatched. Germline values: CDR1 GTSNPN, CDR2 SVGIG (reference sequence). The CDR3 covers 13 residues. The DNA of the CDR3 is TGTGCCTGGAGTACGCGACAGGGCGATGGCTACACCTTC. It codes for CAWSTRQGDGYTF.

The CDR3 DNA reads TGTGCCAGCATGGGGACAGGGTCCTACAATGAGCAGTTCTTC. Translated, it gives CASMGTGSYNEQFF. The chain joins TRBV2 to TRBJ2-1; 9 bases agree with TRBD1. Germline values: CDR1 SNHLY, CDR2 FYNNEI. V lost 7 bases and J lost 1; bases outside the gene matches: 2. The CDR3 has 14 amino acids. The whole variable domain, remainder taken from reference TRBV2 and TRBJ2-1, is EPEVTQTPSHQVTQMGQEVILRCVPISNHLYFYWYRQILGQKVEFLVSFYNNEISEKSEIFDDQFSVERPDGSNFTLKIRSTKLEDSAMYFCASMGTGSYNEQFFGPGTRLTVL.

The CDR3 loop reads CASNRGAMNTEAFF. CDR3 coding DNA: TGTGCCAGCAACAGGGGGGCCATGAACACTGAAGCTTTCTTT. This chain joins TRBV6-1 and TRBJ1-1, with 8 bases identical to TRBD1. V lost 7 bases, J lost 0 bases, and 4 bases stayed unmatched. The CDR3 covers 14 residues. Germline CDR1 is MNHNS and CDR2 is SASEGT.

V and J are TRBV4-2 and TRBJ2-3, with TRBD2 matching over 16 bases. This CDR3 region has 18 residues. J was trimmed by 4 bases and V by 4 bases; bases with no gene match: 8. CDR1 and CDR2 from the germline V gene are LGHNA and YNFKEQ. CDR3 region: CASSPVGLAGGPPDTQYF. DNA for the CDR3: TGTGCCAGCAGCCCCGTGGGACTAGCGGGAGGGCCACCAGATACGCAGTATTTT.

The chain uses TRBV19 and TRBJ1-5; the D gene is possibly TRBD1 (6 bases). The CDR3 has 18 amino acids. V lost 1 base and J lost 4, with 20 bases in between. Germline CDR1 LNHDA, CDR2 SQIVND (reference sequence). The CDR3 DNA follows: TGTGCCAGTAGTATAGGGGGGCAGGCCACTTGGGATAATCAGCCCCAGCATTTT. Protein: CASSIGGQATWDNQPQHF.

The chain combines TRBV28 with TRBJ2-4, with 7 bases fitting TRBD2. V shed 3 bases and J 2 bases; nucleotides not matched to a gene: 7. Germline V gene sequence: CDR1 MDHEN, CDR2 SYDVKM. This CDR3 comprises 16 residues. The CDR3 region is CASSFFRRETKNIQYF. The CDR3 DNA sequence: TGTGCCAGCAGTTTCTTTCGGCGGGAGACCAAAAACATTCAGTACTTC.

The chain recombines TRBV4-2 with TRBJ1-4, with D possibly being TRBD1 (5 bases). Germline V gives CDR1 LGHNA, CDR2 YNFKEQ. The CDR3 has 14 residues. Trimming cost V 7 bases and J 8 bases, with 17 bases left between them. CDR3 coding DNA: TGTGCCAGCAAAGAACCTCAGGCAGGGGAAAAACTGTTTTTT. This translates into CASKEPQAGEKLFF.

The V call is TRBV27, the J call TRBJ1-4; D gene ambiguous. Trimming removed 2 bases from V and 5 bases from J, with 12 bases in between. The CDR3 totals 15 residues. Per the germline V gene, CDR1 is MNHEY and CDR2 is SMNVEV (reference sequence). The CDR3 spells CASSLIGRGNEKLFF. The CDR3 DNA follows: TGTGCCAGCAGTTTAATAGGGCGAGGGAATGAAAAACTGTTTTTT.

The chain combines TRBV27 with TRBJ2-5; 8 bases agree with TRBD1. The ends lost 4 bases at V and 1 base at J; junction bases unmatched: 2. Germline V gene lookup returns CDR1 MNHEY and CDR2 SMNVEV (reference sequence). The CDR3 runs 14 residues. CDR3 nucleotides: TGTGCCAGCAGTTCCGGACAGGGCCAAGAGACCCAGTACTTC. The encoded protein is CASSSGQGQETQYF.

The genes are TRBV28 and TRBJ1-2, with D unclear. CDR1 and CDR2 from the germline V gene are MDHEN and SYDVKM. V was pared by 7 bases and J by 8 bases, with 17 bases between. The CDR3 loop spans 13 amino acids. The CDR3 loop reads CASKRLDPKGYTF. In nucleotides, the CDR3 is TGTGCCAGCAAAAGACTAGACCCGAAGGGCTACACCTTC.

The chain recombines TRBV6-1 with TRBJ1-6; TRBD1 matches 7 bases. This CDR3 comprises 13 residues. With 0 bases clipped from V and 11 bases from J, the junction kept 1 base outside the gene matches. Germline V gene data show CDR1 as MNHNS and CDR2 as SASEGT. The CDR3 region has the DNA TGTGCCAGCAGTGAAGCGAGGGGGCCACCCCTCCACTTT. Protein: CASSEARGPPLHF.

The chain is built from TRBV9 and TRBJ2-7, with TRBD2 matching 8 bases. The V gene end was trimmed by 0 bases and the J gene end by 6 bases; junction bases not matched to a gene: 17. This CDR3 spans 18 amino acids. Germline loops: CDR1 SGDLS, CDR2 YYNGEE. CDR3 DNA: TGTGCCAGCAGCGTAGGTATGGCTCCGAGCGGGAGTTCTTCCGAGCAGTACTTC. Translation gives CASSVGMAPSGSSSEQYF.

This clone appeared once. The rearrangement joins TRBV14 to TRBJ1-2; maybe TRBD1 (5 bases). The ends were cut back, 5 bases at V and 7 bases at J, with 11 bases in the middle. The CDR3 has 12 residues. The germline V gene encodes CDR1 SGHDN and CDR2 FVKESK. CDR3 in DNA: TGTGCCAGCAGCGCAGGGTGGAGTGGCTACACCTTC. It codes for CASSAGWSGYTF.

J is TRBJ2-1 and V is TRBV5-6, with TRBD2 identical over 9 bases. Germline V CDR1 and CDR2: SGHDT, YYEEEE. With 2 bases clipped from V and 7 bases from J, the junction kept 10 bases outside the gene matches. This CDR3 is built from 16 residues. CDR3 amino acids: CASSFTLLAGANEQFF. The CDR3 nucleotides read TGTGCCAGCAGCTTTACTCTCTTAGCGGGAGCGAATGAGCAGTTCTTC.

The chain is built from TRBV7-3 and TRBJ2-3; 7 bases align to TRBD2. CDR1 and CDR2 (germline): SGHTA, FQGTGA. This CDR3 is 16 amino acids long. V dropped 1 base and J dropped 0; count of bases not matched to a gene: 4. The CDR3 spells CASSLRAGLSTDTQYF. The CDR3 bases are TGTGCCAGCAGCTTAAGAGCGGGACTGAGCACAGATACGCAGTATTTT.

This clone has more than one count but fewer than ten. V and J are TRBV27 and TRBJ1-4, with D possibly TRBD1 on 5 matching bases. V was cut by 6 bases and J by 9 bases, with 23 bases left in between. Germline V gives CDR1 MNHEY, CDR2 SMNVEV (reference sequence). This CDR3 region has 16 residues. CDR3: CASSHQGRVAAQKLFF. CDR3 sequence (DNA): TGTGCCAGCAGCCATCAGGGCCGGGTAGCCGCTCAAAAACTGTTTTTT.

CDR3: CASSSRVIGELFF. As DNA, the CDR3 is TGTGCCAGCAGCTCCCGAGTAATCGGGGAGCTGTTTTTT. The chain has TRBV9 and TRBJ2-2; D unclear. Germline CDR1 reads SGDLS; CDR2 reads YYNGEE. Trimming took 4 bases from V and 7 from J, leaving 11 bases between them. The CDR3 length is 13 residues.

The chain joins TRBV7-2 to TRBJ2-1; D unresolved. The germline V gene encodes CDR1 SGHTA and CDR2 FQGNSA. The CDR3 sequence is 13 residues long. V was trimmed by 1 base and J by 9 bases, leaving 10 bases between them. The CDR3 loop is CASSLVSLGEQFF. CDR3 nucleotide sequence: TGTGCCAGCAGCTTAGTTTCGCTAGGTGAGCAGTTCTTC.

The chain is built from TRBV5-1 and TRBJ1-2; D not certain. CDR1 and CDR2 (germline): SGHRS, YFSETQ. The CDR3 is 13 residues long. The ends were cut back, 0 bases at V and 6 bases at J, with 9 bases in the middle. The CDR3: CASSLATRDGYTF. CDR3 coding DNA: TGCGCCAGCAGCTTGGCAACACGGGATGGCTACACCTTC.

The J gene is TRBJ2-6, the V gene TRBV6-5; a possible D gene is TRBD2 (7 bases). The V gene lost 2 bases and the J gene lost 2 bases, with 10 bases spanning the gap. The germline gives CDR1 MNHEY, CDR2 SVGAGI. The CDR3 runs 16 residues. DNA for the CDR3: TGTGCCAGCAGTTACGGGAGGGGGGCTGGGGCCAACGTCCTGACTTTC. This encodes CASSYGRGAGANVLTF.

The chain links TRBV7-3 to TRBJ2-1; TRBD2 matches 7 bases. CDR1 is SGHTA and CDR2 is FQGTGA in the germline V gene. This CDR3 has 16 amino acids. V lost 2 bases to trimming and J lost 8 bases; unmatched junction nucleotides: 12. The chain's CDR3 is CASSLLAGAPSDEQFF. CDR3 bases: TGTGCCAGCAGCTTACTTGCGGGAGCTCCTTCGGATGAGCAGTTCTTC.